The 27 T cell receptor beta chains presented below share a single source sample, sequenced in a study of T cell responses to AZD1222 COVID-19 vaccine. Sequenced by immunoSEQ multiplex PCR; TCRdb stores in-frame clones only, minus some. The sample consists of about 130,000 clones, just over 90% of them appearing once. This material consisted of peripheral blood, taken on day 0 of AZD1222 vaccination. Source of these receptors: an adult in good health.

In DNA, the CDR3 is TGTGCCAGCAGTGAAACCCTGTCGGTTCTCCACTTT. Protein product: CASSETLSVLHF. V gene TRBV25-1 combines with J gene TRBJ1-6; D not certain. V lost 2 bases, J lost 16 bases, and 12 bases lay in between. The CDR3 is 12 amino acids. Germline V gives CDR1 MGHDK, CDR2 SYGVNS.

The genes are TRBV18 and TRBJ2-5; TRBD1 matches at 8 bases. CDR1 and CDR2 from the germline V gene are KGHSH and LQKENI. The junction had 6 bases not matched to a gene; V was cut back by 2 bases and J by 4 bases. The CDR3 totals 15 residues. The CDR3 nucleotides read TGTGCCAGCTCACCAGGGGACAGGTTAGGAGAGACCCAGTACTTC. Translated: CASSPGDRLGETQYF.

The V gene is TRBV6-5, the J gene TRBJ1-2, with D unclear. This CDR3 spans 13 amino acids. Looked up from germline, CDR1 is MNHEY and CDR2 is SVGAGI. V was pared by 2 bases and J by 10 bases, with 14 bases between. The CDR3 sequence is CASSYAAAVPYTF. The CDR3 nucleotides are TGTGCCAGCAGTTACGCGGCGGCAGTACCCTACACCTTC.

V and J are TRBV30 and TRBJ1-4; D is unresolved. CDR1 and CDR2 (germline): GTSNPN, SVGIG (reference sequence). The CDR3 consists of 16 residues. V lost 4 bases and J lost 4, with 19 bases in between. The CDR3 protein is CAWIRLDGRGNEKLFF. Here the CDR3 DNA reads TGTGCCTGGATTCGCCTGGACGGCCGGGGTAATGAAAAACTGTTTTTT.

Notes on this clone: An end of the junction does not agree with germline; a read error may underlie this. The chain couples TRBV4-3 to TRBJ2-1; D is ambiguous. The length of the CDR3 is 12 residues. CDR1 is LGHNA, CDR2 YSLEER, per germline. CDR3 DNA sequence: TGCGCCAGCAGCCATTCAGACCGCCGTCCTCTCTTC. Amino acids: CASSHSDRRPLF.

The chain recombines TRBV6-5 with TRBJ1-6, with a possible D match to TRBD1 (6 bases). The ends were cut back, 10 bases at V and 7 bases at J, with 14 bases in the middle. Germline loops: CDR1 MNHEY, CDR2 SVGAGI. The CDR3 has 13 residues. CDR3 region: CATWGGANSPLHF. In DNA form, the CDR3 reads TGTGCCACTTGGGGGGGGGCGAATTCACCCCTCCACTTT.

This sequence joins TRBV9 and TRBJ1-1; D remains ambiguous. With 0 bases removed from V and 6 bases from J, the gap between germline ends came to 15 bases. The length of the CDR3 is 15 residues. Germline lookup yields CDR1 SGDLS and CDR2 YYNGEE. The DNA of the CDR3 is TGTGCCAGCAGCGTAGAAGGGTCGGTTACCCCTGAAGCTTTCTTT. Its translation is CASSVEGSVTPEAFF.

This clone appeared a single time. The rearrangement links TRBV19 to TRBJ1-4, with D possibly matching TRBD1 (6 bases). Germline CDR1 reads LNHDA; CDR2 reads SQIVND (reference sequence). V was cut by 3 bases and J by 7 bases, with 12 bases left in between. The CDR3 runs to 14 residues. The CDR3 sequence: CASSIPEGGEKLFF. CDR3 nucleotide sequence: TGTGCCAGTAGTATCCCGGAGGGGGGTGAAAAACTGTTTTTT.

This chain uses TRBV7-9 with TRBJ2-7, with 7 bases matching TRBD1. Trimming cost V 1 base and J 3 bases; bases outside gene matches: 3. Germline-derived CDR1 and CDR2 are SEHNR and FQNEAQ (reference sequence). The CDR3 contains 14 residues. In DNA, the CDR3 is TGTGCCAGCAGCTTAGGGGGACAGAACTACGAGCAGTACTTC. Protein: CASSLGGQNYEQYF.

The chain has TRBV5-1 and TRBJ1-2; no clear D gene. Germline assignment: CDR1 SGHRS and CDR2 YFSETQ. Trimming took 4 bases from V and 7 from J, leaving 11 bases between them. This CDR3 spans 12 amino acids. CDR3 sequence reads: CASSRTRGGYTF. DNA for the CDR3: TGCGCCAGCAGCCGGACCCGAGGTGGCTACACCTTC.

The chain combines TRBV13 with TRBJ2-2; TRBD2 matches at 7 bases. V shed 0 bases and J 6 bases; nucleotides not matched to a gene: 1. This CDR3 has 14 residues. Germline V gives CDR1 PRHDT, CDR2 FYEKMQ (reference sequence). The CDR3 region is CASSLGAGAGELFF. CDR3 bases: TGTGCCAGCAGCTTAGGGGCGGGGGCCGGGGAGCTGTTTTTT.

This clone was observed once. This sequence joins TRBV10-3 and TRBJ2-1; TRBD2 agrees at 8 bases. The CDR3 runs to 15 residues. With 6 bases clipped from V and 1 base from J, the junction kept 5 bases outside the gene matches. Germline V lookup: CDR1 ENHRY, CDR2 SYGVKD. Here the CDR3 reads CAIRPSGGSYNEQFF. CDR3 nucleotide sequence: TGTGCCATCAGGCCGAGCGGGGGATCCTACAATGAGCAGTTCTTC.

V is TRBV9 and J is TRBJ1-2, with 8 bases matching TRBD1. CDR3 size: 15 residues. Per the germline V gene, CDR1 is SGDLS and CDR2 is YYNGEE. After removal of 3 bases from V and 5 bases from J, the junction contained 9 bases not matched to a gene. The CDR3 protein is CASSAHDRGSYGYTF. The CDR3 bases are TGTGCCAGCAGCGCCCATGACAGGGGATCGTATGGCTACACCTTC.

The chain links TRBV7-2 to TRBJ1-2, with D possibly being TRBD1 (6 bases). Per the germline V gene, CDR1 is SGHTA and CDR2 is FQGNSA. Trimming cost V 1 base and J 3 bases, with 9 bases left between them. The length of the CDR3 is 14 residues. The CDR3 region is CASSLDPGDYGYTF. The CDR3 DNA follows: TGTGCCAGCAGCTTAGATCCAGGGGACTATGGCTACACCTTC. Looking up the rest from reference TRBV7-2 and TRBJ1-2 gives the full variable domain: GAGVSQSPSNKVTEKGKDVELRCDPISGHTALYWYRQSLGQGLEFLIYFQGNSAPDKSGLPSDRFSAERTGGSVSTLTIQRTQQEDSAVYLCASSLDPGDYGYTFGSGTRLTVV.

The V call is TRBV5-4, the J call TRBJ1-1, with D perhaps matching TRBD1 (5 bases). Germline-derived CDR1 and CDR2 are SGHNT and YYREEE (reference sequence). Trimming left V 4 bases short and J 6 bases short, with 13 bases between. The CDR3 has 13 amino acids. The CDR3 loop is CASSPWPGAEAFF. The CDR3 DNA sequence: TGTGCCAGCAGCCCCTGGCCGGGGGCTGAAGCTTTCTTT. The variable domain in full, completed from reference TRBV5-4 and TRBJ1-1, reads ETGVTQSPTHLIKTRGQQVTLRCSSQSGHNTVSWYQQALGQGPQFIFQYYREEENGRGNFPPRFSGLQFPNYSSELNVNALELDDSALYLCASSPWPGAEAFFGQGTRLTVV.

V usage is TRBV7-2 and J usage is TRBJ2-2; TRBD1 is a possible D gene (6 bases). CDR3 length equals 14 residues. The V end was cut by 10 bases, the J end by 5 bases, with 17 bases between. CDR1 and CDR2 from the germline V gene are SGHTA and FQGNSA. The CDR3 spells CAIGRGSRTGELFF. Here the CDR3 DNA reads TGTGCCATTGGCAGGGGCTCACGGACCGGGGAGCTGTTTTTT.

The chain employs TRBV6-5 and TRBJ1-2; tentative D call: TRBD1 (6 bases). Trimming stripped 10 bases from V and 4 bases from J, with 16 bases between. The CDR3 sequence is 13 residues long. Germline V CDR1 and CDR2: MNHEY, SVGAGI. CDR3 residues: CATRHDRIYGYTF. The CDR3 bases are TGTGCCACCAGACACGACAGGATCTATGGCTACACCTTC.

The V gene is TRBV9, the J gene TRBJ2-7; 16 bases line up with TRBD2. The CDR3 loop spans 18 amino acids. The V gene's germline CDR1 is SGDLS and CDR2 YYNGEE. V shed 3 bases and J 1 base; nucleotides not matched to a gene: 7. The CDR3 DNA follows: TGTGCCAGCAGCGCCGGGACTAGCGGGGGGGTAGTTTCCTACGAGCAGTACTTC. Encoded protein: CASSAGTSGGVVSYEQYF.

The CDR3 spells CASSFLGYGYTF. The CDR3, as DNA: TGTGCCAGCAGCTTTCTCGGCTATGGCTACACCTTC. The genes are TRBV5-6 and TRBJ1-2, with D unresolved. Germline lookup yields CDR1 SGHDT and CDR2 YYEEEE. The CDR3 loop spans 12 amino acids. The V gene lost 2 bases and the J gene lost 4 bases, with 6 bases spanning the gap.

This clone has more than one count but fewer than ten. CDR3 in DNA: TGTGCCAGTAGTCATTTCGGGGCCCCCTCGCCGGGCTACACCTTC. Translation gives CASSHFGAPSPGYTF. The genes are TRBV19 and TRBJ1-2; the D gene is possibly TRBD1 (5 bases). There are 15 residues in the CDR3. CDR1 is LNHDA and CDR2 is SQIVND in the germline V gene (reference sequence). The ends were cut back, 5 bases at V and 8 bases at J, with 21 bases in the middle. Full variable domain (remainder filled in from reference TRBV19 and TRBJ1-2): DGGITQSPKYLFRKEGQNVTLSCEQNLNHDAMYWYRQDPGQGLRLIYYSQIVNDFQKGDIAEGYSVSREKKESFPLTVTSAQKNPTAFYLCASSHFGAPSPGYTFGSGTRLTVV.

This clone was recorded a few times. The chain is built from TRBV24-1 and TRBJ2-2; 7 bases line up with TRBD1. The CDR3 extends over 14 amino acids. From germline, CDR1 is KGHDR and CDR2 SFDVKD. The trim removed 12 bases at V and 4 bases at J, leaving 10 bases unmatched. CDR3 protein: CASARRGPTGELFF. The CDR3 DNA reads TGTGCCTCCGCCCGAAGGGGGCCCACCGGGGAGCTGTTTTTT.

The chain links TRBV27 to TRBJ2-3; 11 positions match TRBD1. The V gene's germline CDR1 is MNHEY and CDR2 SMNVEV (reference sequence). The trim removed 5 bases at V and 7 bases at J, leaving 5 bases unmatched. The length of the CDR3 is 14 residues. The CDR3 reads CASSTRDRGNTQYF. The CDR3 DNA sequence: TGTGCCAGCAGTACCCGGGACAGGGGGAATACGCAGTATTTT.

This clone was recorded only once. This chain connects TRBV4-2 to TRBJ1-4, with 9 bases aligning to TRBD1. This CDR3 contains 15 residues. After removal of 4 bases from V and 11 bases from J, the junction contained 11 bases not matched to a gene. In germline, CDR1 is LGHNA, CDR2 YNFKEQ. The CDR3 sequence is CASSPTGQGLRKLFF. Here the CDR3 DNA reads TGTGCCAGCAGCCCAACCGGACAGGGGTTGCGGAAACTGTTTTTT.

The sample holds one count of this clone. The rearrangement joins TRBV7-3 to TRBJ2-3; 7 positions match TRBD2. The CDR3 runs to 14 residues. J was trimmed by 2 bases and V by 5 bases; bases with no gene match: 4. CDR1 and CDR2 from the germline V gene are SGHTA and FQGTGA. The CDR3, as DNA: TGTGCCAGCAGCCAACGGGACTACACAGATACGCAGTATTTT. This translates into CASSQRDYTDTQYF. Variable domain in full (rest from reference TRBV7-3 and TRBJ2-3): GAGVSQTPSNKVTEKGKYVELRCDPISGHTALYWYRQSLGQGPEFLIYFQGTGAADDSGLPNDRFFAVRPEGSVSTLKIQRTERGDSAVYLCASSQRDYTDTQYFGPGTRLTVL.

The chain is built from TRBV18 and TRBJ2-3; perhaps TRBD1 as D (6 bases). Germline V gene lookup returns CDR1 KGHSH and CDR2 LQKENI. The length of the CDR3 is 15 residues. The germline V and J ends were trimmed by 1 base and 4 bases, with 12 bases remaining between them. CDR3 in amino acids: CASSPRTGLADTQYF. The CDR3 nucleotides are TGTGCCAGCTCACCACGAACAGGGTTGGCAGATACGCAGTATTTT.

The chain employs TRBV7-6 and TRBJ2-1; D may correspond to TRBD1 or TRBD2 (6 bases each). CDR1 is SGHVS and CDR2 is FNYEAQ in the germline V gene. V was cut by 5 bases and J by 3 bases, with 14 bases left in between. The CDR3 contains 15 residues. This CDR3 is CASSPQGGFYNEQFF. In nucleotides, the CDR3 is TGTGCCAGCAGCCCTCAAGGGGGGTTCTACAATGAGCAGTTCTTC.

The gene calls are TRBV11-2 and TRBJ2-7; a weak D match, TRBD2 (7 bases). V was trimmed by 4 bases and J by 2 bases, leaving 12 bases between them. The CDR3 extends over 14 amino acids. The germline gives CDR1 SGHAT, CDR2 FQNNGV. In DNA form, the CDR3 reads TGTGCCAGCAGCTGGGGGGAGGGGGCCTACGAGCAGTACTTC. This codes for CASSWGEGAYEQYF. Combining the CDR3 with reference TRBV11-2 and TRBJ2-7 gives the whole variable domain EAGVAQSPRYKIIEKRQSVAFWCNPISGHATLYWYQQILGQGPKLLIQFQNNGVVDDSQLPKDRFSAERLKGVDSTLKIQPAKLEDSAVYLCASSWGEGAYEQYFGPGTRLTVT.